The entry below describes one T cell receptor (beta chain). Its cognate antigen is unknown. Library preparation for TCR beta used quantitative 5'-RACE with molecular barcodes. TCRdb processed the 5' RACE reads anew with MiXCR; each CDR3 protein has one entry. The sample carries about 160,000 distinct CDR3 sequences, around a tenth recorded once. The CDR3 runs to 14 residues. The germline CDR1 and CDR2 sequences are MNHEY and SVGAGI. Trimming stripped 3 bases from V and 5 bases from J, with 13 bases between. The record originates from a study of CD8 T cells in ankylosing spondylitis. Points from the study as a whole: Clones tied to disease were said to be significantly enriched in matched ankylosing spondylitis synovial fluid.

The sequencing sample was made of blood, either unsorted or a sorted T cell fraction (not recorded which). This chain joins TRBV6-5 and TRBJ1-1; no clear D gene. This clonotype originated in a female donor with ankylosing spondylitis or in good health (not recorded which). The CDR3, as DNA: TGTGCCAGCAGTTATACTCTGGGAGAAACTGAAGCTTTCTTT. Its protein is CASSYTLGETEAFF.